Presented here are 27 T cell receptor beta chains from one specimen sequenced in a study of blood T cell repertoires in COVID-19. Some clones are missing from TCRdb's copy, which holds only in-frame ones; the method was immunoSEQ multiplex PCR. This sample has about 68,000 clones, with over 80% found just once. Material: peripheral blood. The receptors were sampled from a human donor in a cohort sampled during active COVID-19.

As DNA, the CDR3 is TGTGCCAGCAGCTTCCCGGACAGGGGAATAAGTGGCTACACCTTC. It codes for CASSFPDRGISGYTF. This chain uses TRBV7-9 with TRBJ1-2, with 9 bases aligning to TRBD1. V gave up 3 bases and J gave up 7 bases; unmatched junction bases: 9. In germline, CDR1 is SEHNR, CDR2 FQNEAQ (reference sequence). The CDR3 length is 15 residues.

The V and J genes are TRBV6-5 and TRBJ1-4, with 7 bases fitting TRBD1. The CDR3 extends over 14 amino acids. V dropped 4 bases and J dropped 6; count of bases not matched to a gene: 5. Germline-derived CDR1 and CDR2 are MNHEY and SVGAGI. CDR3 amino acids: CASSSRGLDEKLFF. CDR3 nucleotide sequence: TGTGCCAGCAGTTCAAGGGGGCTCGATGAAAAACTGTTTTTT.

This clone was recorded once. The J gene is TRBJ1-6, the V gene TRBV28; 8 bases map to TRBD1. Germline V gene sequence: CDR1 MDHEN, CDR2 SYDVKM. The ends lost 4 bases at V and 7 bases at J; junction bases unmatched: 3. This CDR3 contains 14 residues. CDR3 bases: TGTGCCAGCAGTTCAGGGGGCTGGAATTCACCCCTCCACTTT. This gives the protein CASSSGGWNSPLHF.

The V gene is TRBV2, the J gene TRBJ2-7; the match to TRBD1 covers 9 bases. Trimming took 4 bases from V and 6 from J; bases not matched to a gene: 7. Per germline, CDR1 SNHLY and CDR2 FYNNEI. The CDR3 spans 14 residues. CDR3 sequence (DNA): TGTGCCAGCAGTGGTTCGGGACAGGGCCCCGAGCAGTACTTC. Translation gives CASSGSGQGPEQYF.

The genes are TRBV14 and TRBJ1-6; no reliable D call. This CDR3 spans 14 amino acids. Germline V gives CDR1 SGHDN, CDR2 FVKESK. Trimming took off 7 bases at V and 6 bases at J, with 13 bases between the two ends. CDR3 in DNA: TGTGCCAGCAAGCTCAGGACTCCTAATTCACCCCTCCACTTT. It specifies CASKLRTPNSPLHF. Variable domain in full (rest from reference TRBV14 and TRBJ1-6): EAGVTQFPSHSVIEKGQTVTLRCDPISGHDNLYWYRRVMGKEIKFLLHFVKESKQDESGMPNNRFLAERTGGTYSTLKVQPAELEDSGVYFCASKLRTPNSPLHFGNGTRLTVT.

The chain links TRBV28 to TRBJ2-7; 7 bases map to TRBD1. This CDR3 has 15 residues. V shed 6 bases, J shed 5 bases, and the junction held 13 bases outside the gene matches. The germline V gene encodes CDR1 MDHEN and CDR2 SYDVKM. The CDR3 sequence is CASSPLLVQGNEQYF. The CDR3 nucleotides are TGTGCCAGCAGCCCGCTCCTCGTACAGGGGAACGAGCAGTACTTC.

The V call is TRBV2, the J call TRBJ2-3; weak D call: TRBD1 (5 bases). Germline assignment: CDR1 SNHLY and CDR2 FYNNEI. Trimming took off 1 base at V and 1 base at J, with 9 bases between the two ends. CDR3 length equals 15 residues. The CDR3 nucleotides are TGTGCCAGCAGTGAAGAGGACACCCGCACAGATACGCAGTATTTT. It codes for CASSEEDTRTDTQYF.

The chain has TRBV19 and TRBJ2-1; 7 bases align to TRBD2. Trimming removed 8 bases from V and 5 bases from J; junction bases left unmatched: 12. CDR1 is LNHDA and CDR2 is SQIVND in the germline V gene (reference sequence). This CDR3 comprises 15 residues. The CDR3 loop is CASRRSSGDNNEQFF. The CDR3 nucleotides are TGTGCCAGTCGTCGGTCGAGCGGGGATAACAATGAGCAGTTCTTC.

This chain joins TRBV21-1 and TRBJ1-2; the table's D call TRBD1 went unverified against the DNA. TRBV21-1 is termed a pseudogene. This CDR3 is 14 amino acids long. The CDR3 sequence is CASSKVRGRDGYTF. CDR3 in DNA: TGTGCCAGCAGCAAAGTCAGGGGCAGGGATGGCTACACCTTC.

This chain links TRBV5-1 with TRBJ2-7, with 7 bases lining up with TRBD1. CDR3 length equals 16 residues. Germline-derived CDR1 and CDR2 are SGHRS and YFSETQ. The J segment lost 1 base and the V segment lost 0 bases, leaving 7 bases of the junction unmatched. CDR3 residues: CASSLVWDRPSYEQYF. As DNA, the CDR3 is TGCGCCAGCAGCTTGGTTTGGGACAGACCGTCCTACGAGCAGTACTTC.

This chain uses TRBV5-4 with TRBJ1-1, with D unresolved. The V end lost 0 bases, the J end lost 4 bases, and 7 bases lay between the germline ends. The CDR3 sequence is 13 residues long. From germline, CDR1 is SGHNT and CDR2 YYREEE (reference sequence). This CDR3 is CASSLDQRTEAFF. The CDR3, as DNA: TGTGCCAGCAGCTTGGATCAGCGCACTGAAGCTTTCTTT.

The chain joins TRBV20-1 to TRBJ1-2; D gene uncertain. CDR3 length equals 11 residues. Looked up from germline, CDR1 is DFQATT and CDR2 is SNEGSKA (reference sequence). Between the trimmed V and J ends, which lost 0 bases and 4 bases, there was a span of 3 bases. CDR3 protein: CSAREAYGYTF. For the CDR3, the DNA is TGCAGTGCTAGAGAGGCCTATGGCTACACCTTC.

The V call is TRBV6-5, the J call TRBJ1-4, with 8 bases fitting TRBD1. The V gene end was trimmed by 6 bases and the J gene end by 8 bases; junction bases not matched to a gene: 11. CDR1 is MNHEY, CDR2 SVGAGI, per germline. The CDR3 sequence is 15 residues long. Written as DNA, the CDR3 is TGTGCCAGCAGACCCGACAGGGGCGCGGGGGAAAAACTGTTTTTT. It yields the protein CASRPDRGAGEKLFF.

The genes are TRBV5-1 and TRBJ1-4, with 9 positions matching TRBD1. The V gene's germline CDR1 is SGHRS and CDR2 YFSETQ. The CDR3 has 14 amino acids. J lost 7 bases, V lost 1 base, and 2 bases had no gene match. The CDR3 here is CASSLNRGREKLFF. Written as DNA, the CDR3 is TGCGCCAGCAGCTTGAACAGGGGGCGTGAAAAACTGTTTTTT.

J is TRBJ1-1 and V is TRBV5-4; D might be TRBD1 (6 bases). V was pared by 0 bases and J by 12 bases, with 15 bases between. The germline CDR1 and CDR2 sequences are SGHNT and YYREEE (reference sequence). The CDR3 loop spans 13 amino acids. CDR3 sequence: CASSLDGQRLTFF. The CDR3 bases are TGTGCCAGCAGCTTGGACGGACAGCGATTGACTTTCTTT.

By its share, this clone is medium-sized. Compared with germline, one end of the junction differs, possibly owing to a read error. V and J are TRBV7-7 and TRBJ2-1; 14 bases line up with TRBD2. The CDR3 runs to 15 residues. The germline CDR1 and CDR2 sequences are SSHAT and FNYEAQ (reference sequence). In nucleotides, the CDR3 is TGTGCTAGCAGCTTAGGGACTAGCGGGAGCACTGAGCAGTTCTTC. Amino acids: CASSLGTSGSTEQFF.

This clone was seen a single time. The chain combines TRBV19 with TRBJ2-1, with 10 nucleotides matching TRBD1. The germline CDR1 and CDR2 sequences are LNHDA and SQIVND (reference sequence). The CDR3 sequence is 13 residues long. V was clipped by 6 bases and J by 7 bases; unmatched bases: 3. The CDR3 loop is CASRGQGWNEQFF. The DNA of the CDR3 is TGTGCCAGTAGGGGACAGGGGTGGAATGAGCAGTTCTTC.

The chain couples TRBV19 to TRBJ2-7; 9 nucleotides line up with TRBD1. With 5 bases clipped from V and 4 bases from J, the junction kept 6 bases outside the gene matches. The germline V gene has CDR1 LNHDA and CDR2 SQIVND (reference sequence). The CDR3 consists of 14 residues. The CDR3 nucleotides are TGTGCCAGTAGTCCTTCGACAGGGGGATACGAGCAGTACTTC. This codes for CASSPSTGGYEQYF.

This chain links TRBV27 with TRBJ2-7; maybe TRBD1 (6 bases). The V end was cut by 5 bases, the J end by 3 bases, with 11 bases between. Germline-derived CDR1 and CDR2 are MNHEY and SMNVEV (reference sequence). The CDR3 consists of 13 residues. The CDR3 spells CASSINRDYEQYF. The CDR3 DNA is TGTGCCAGCAGTATCAACAGGGACTACGAGCAGTACTTC.

This clone has only a few counts. The genes are TRBV11-3 and TRBJ2-1; a weak D match, TRBD2 (5 bases). From germline, CDR1 is SGHNT and CDR2 YENEEA. The CDR3 is 16 residues long. The V end was cut by 1 base, the J end by 0 bases, with 10 bases between. As DNA, the CDR3 is TGTGCCAGCAGCTTAGGCGGGTGGAGCTCCTACAATGAGCAGTTCTTC. Its translation is CASSLGGWSSYNEQFF.

The chain couples TRBV19 to TRBJ1-1; 8 positions match TRBD1. The CDR3 loop spans 13 amino acids. The junction had 4 bases not matched to a gene; V was cut back by 5 bases and J by 5 bases. Looked up from germline, CDR1 is LNHDA and CDR2 is SQIVND (reference sequence). CDR3 residues: CASSGTGGTEAFF. CDR3 nucleotide sequence: TGTGCCAGTAGTGGTACAGGGGGGACTGAAGCTTTCTTT. The whole variable domain, filled in from reference TRBV19 and TRBJ1-1, reads DGGITQSPKYLFRKEGQNVTLSCEQNLNHDAMYWYRQDPGQGLRLIYYSQIVNDFQKGDIAEGYSVSREKKESFPLTVTSAQKNPTAFYLCASSGTGGTEAFFGQGTRLTVV.

This chain connects TRBV25-1 to TRBJ2-1; 8 nucleotides match TRBD2. Trimming cost V 4 bases and J 1 base; bases outside gene matches: 3. The germline CDR1 and CDR2 sequences are MGHDK and SYGVNS. The CDR3 loop spans 15 amino acids. The CDR3 DNA reads TGTGCCAGCAGTGGCGCGGGAGGATCCTACAATGAGCAGTTCTTC. Translated, it gives CASSGAGGSYNEQFF.

This clone was counted once. V is TRBV28 and J is TRBJ2-3; 9 bases line up with TRBD2. The CDR3 runs to 16 residues. The germline V gene encodes CDR1 MDHEN and CDR2 SYDVKM. V dropped 5 bases and J dropped 3; count of bases not matched to a gene: 9. The CDR3 DNA reads TGTGCCAGCAGTGCGGCCGGGACTAGCAGAACAGATACGCAGTATTTT. Protein sequence: CASSAAGTSRTDTQYF.

The chain has TRBV6-6 and TRBJ1-1, with a possible D match to TRBD1 (5 bases). The CDR3 has 13 amino acids. Deletions cut 5 bases from V and 2 bases from J, with 9 bases between. Looked up from germline, CDR1 is MNHNY and CDR2 is SVGAGI (reference sequence). The CDR3 sequence: CASSRQKNTEAFF. CDR3 DNA sequence: TGTGCCAGCAGTCGACAGAAAAACACTGAAGCTTTCTTT.

The rearrangement links TRBV7-8 to TRBJ1-5, with D possibly being TRBD1 (6 bases). CDR3 length: 17 residues. The germline CDR1 and CDR2 sequences are SGHVS and FQNEAQ. Trimming took 4 bases from V and 4 from J, leaving 20 bases between them. The CDR3 is CASSSDGYRATNQPQHF. CDR3 in DNA: TGTGCCAGCAGCTCCGACGGCTACAGGGCCACAAATCAGCCCCAGCATTTT.

This clone has only a few counts. The V call is TRBV19, the J call TRBJ2-2, with a weak D call TRBD1 (6 bases). This CDR3 is built from 15 residues. Germline V gene lookup returns CDR1 LNHDA and CDR2 SQIVND (reference sequence). V lost 1 base and J lost 5, with 11 bases in between. Written as DNA, the CDR3 is TGTGCCAGTAGTATAGCACAGGGTTTGACCGGGGAGCTGTTTTTT. Its protein product is CASSIAQGLTGELFF.

This chain uses TRBV29-1 with TRBJ2-3, with TRBD1 matching over 9 bases. Per germline, CDR1 SQVTM and CDR2 ANQGSEA. V trimming: 6 bases; J trimming: 4 bases; junction bases outside the gene matches: 8. This CDR3 spans 14 amino acids. In DNA form, the CDR3 reads TGCAGCGTAGGGACAGGGCCCGGTGCAGATACGCAGTATTTT. Translating it yields CSVGTGPGADTQYF.